The 29 T cell receptor beta chains listed next were all sequenced from one sample in a study of immune evolution from preneoplasia to lung adenocarcinoma (dated by TCRdb to the early 2020s). Receptor amplification or capture employed the immunoSEQ multiplex PCR assay. The source is immuneACCESS, and TCRdb retained only in-frame sequences with V and J called. Part of the clones is not carried over; for the studies checked, unresolved V genes explain less than half of this, and the remainder is unexplained. This sample has 7,000 to 8,500 clones in its table, and roughly four fifths of those were observed once. 7.5% to 9.5% of the sample goes to the ten largest clones. The sample comprised FFPE atypical adenomatous hyperplasia tissue from the lung. The sample's cell subset or site label, decoded: atypical adenomatous hyperplasia (AAH), lung preneoplasia. The receptor source for this set is a donor of 70 years or more with lung adenocarcinoma. Some clones in this sample may be carry-over from other donors' samples.

The V call is TRBV5-6, the J call TRBJ2-1; TRBD2 is a possible D gene (5 bases). From germline, CDR1 is SGHDT and CDR2 YYEEEE. Trimming shortened V by 5 bases and J by 10 bases, and 16 bases separated the two germline ends. The CDR3 spans 13 residues. CDR3 nucleotide sequence: TGTGCCAGCAGTTCATTAAGAGGGAGCGAGCAGTTCTTC. It specifies CASSSLRGSEQFF.

This sequence joins TRBV7-9 and TRBJ1-4; D ambiguous. The V end was cut by 3 bases, the J end by 8 bases, with 4 bases between. Per germline, CDR1 SEHNR and CDR2 FQNEAQ (reference sequence). This CDR3 has 11 amino acids. CDR3 coding DNA: TGTGCCAGCAGCTTTAGCGAAAAACTGTTTTTT. Translated: CASSFSEKLFF. Full variable domain (remainder filled in from reference TRBV7-9 and TRBJ1-4): DTGVSQNPRHKITKRGQNVTFRCDPISEHNRLYWYRQTLGQGPEFLTYFQNEAQLEKSRLLSDRFSAERPKGSFSTLEIQRTEQGDSAMYLCASSFSEKLFFGSGTQLSVL.

The V gene is TRBV10-3, the J gene TRBJ2-5, with 7 positions matching TRBD2. Germline-derived CDR1 and CDR2 are ENHRY and SYGVKD. V lost 4 bases and J lost 1; bases outside the gene matches: 9. The CDR3 has 16 amino acids. CDR3 loop: CAISGRQAGPQETQYF. Here the CDR3 DNA reads TGTGCCATCAGTGGTAGGCAAGCGGGGCCCCAAGAGACCCAGTACTTC.

The gene calls are TRBV19 and TRBJ1-3; TRBD1 matches 7 bases. Germline assignment: CDR1 LNHDA and CDR2 SQIVND (reference sequence). The V gene end was trimmed by 4 bases and the J gene end by 0 bases; junction bases not matched to a gene: 6. The CDR3 runs 16 residues. The CDR3 region is CASSTRRGPSGNTIYF. CDR3 nucleotide sequence: TGTGCCAGTAGTACTCGGAGGGGGCCCTCTGGAAACACCATATATTTT.

This clone has a single count. The chain carries TRBV28 and TRBJ1-5; unclear D gene. Per germline, CDR1 MDHEN and CDR2 SYDVKM. V was trimmed by 4 bases and J by 3 bases, leaving 16 bases between them. The CDR3 has 16 amino acids. The CDR3 spells CASSSALGFFNQPQHF. CDR3 DNA: TGTGCCAGCAGTTCCGCCCTGGGGTTTTTCAATCAGCCCCAGCATTTT.

V usage is TRBV29-1 and J usage is TRBJ2-5; TRBD2 matches 10 bases. The CDR3 loop spans 15 amino acids. After removal of 8 bases from V and 1 base from J, the junction contained 10 bases not matched to a gene. The germline gives CDR1 SQVTM, CDR2 ANQGSEA. The CDR3 DNA reads TGCAGCTCCCGAGGCACTAGCGGGGCCCAAGAGACCCAGTACTTC. Residues: CSSRGTSGAQETQYF.

J is TRBJ1-5 and V is TRBV6-4, with no clear D. Germline lookup yields CDR1 MRHNA and CDR2 SNTAGT. This CDR3 contains 13 residues. The germline V and J ends were trimmed by 3 bases and 7 bases, with 10 bases remaining between them. The CDR3 DNA follows: TGTGCCAGCAGTGAAGGGCGATGGCAGCCCCAGCATTTT. Encoded protein: CASSEGRWQPQHF.

This chain uses TRBV28 with TRBJ2-3; 14 bases line up with TRBD2. This CDR3 is built from 15 residues. Germline V gene data show CDR1 as MDHEN and CDR2 as SYDVKM. V shed 4 bases, J shed 4 bases, and the junction held 1 base outside the gene matches. CDR3 in amino acids: CASSSTSGGADTQYF. The DNA of the CDR3 is TGTGCCAGCAGTTCGACTAGCGGGGGGGCAGATACGCAGTATTTT.

This chain links TRBV7-8 with TRBJ1-2, with TRBD1 as a possible D gene (5 bases). Germline CDR1 and CDR2: SGHVS and FQNEAQ. This CDR3 region has 15 residues. The germline V and J ends were trimmed by 1 base and 5 bases, with 14 bases remaining between them. The CDR3 is CASSLVDRGFYGYTF. CDR3 DNA sequence: TGTGCCAGCAGCTTAGTAGATAGGGGATTTTATGGCTACACCTTC.

The genes are TRBV2 and TRBJ2-1, with D perhaps being TRBD1 or TRBD2 (5 bases each). CDR3 length: 13 amino acids. The germline CDR1 and CDR2 sequences are SNHLY and FYNNEI. Trimming cost V 6 bases and J 9 bases, with 15 bases left between them. CDR3 region: CASSQTERGEQFF. The CDR3 nucleotides read TGTGCCAGCAGCCAGACAGAGAGGGGTGAGCAGTTCTTC.

V and J are TRBV30 and TRBJ2-1; a weak D match, TRBD1 (5 bases). CDR3 size: 13 residues. The V end lost 4 bases, the J end lost 4 bases, and 11 bases lay between the germline ends. Germline loops: CDR1 GTSNPN, CDR2 SVGIG (reference sequence). The CDR3 region has the DNA TGTGCCTGGAAAGACAGTCTATACAATGAGCAGTTCTTC. Its translation is CAWKDSLYNEQFF.

This chain connects TRBV7-6 to TRBJ1-5; D is unresolved. Germline CDR1 reads SGHVS; CDR2 reads FNYEAQ. With 1 base removed from V and 6 bases from J, the gap between germline ends came to 13 bases. The CDR3 is 15 residues long. The CDR3 region is CASSLGDGGGQPQHF. The CDR3 DNA sequence: TGTGCCAGCAGCTTAGGGGATGGCGGAGGTCAGCCCCAGCATTTT.

The V call is TRBV14, the J call TRBJ2-5, with TRBD1 matching over 7 bases. Germline-derived CDR1 and CDR2 are SGHDN and FVKESK. The CDR3 covers 14 residues. Trimming removed 5 bases from V and 4 bases from J; junction bases left unmatched: 7. The CDR3 sequence: CASSEQGPRETQYF. The CDR3 DNA is TGTGCCAGCAGCGAACAGGGGCCCCGAGAGACCCAGTACTTC. The whole variable domain, filled in from reference TRBV14 and TRBJ2-5, reads EAGVTQFPSHSVIEKGQTVTLRCDPISGHDNLYWYRRVMGKEIKFLLHFVKESKQDESGMPNNRFLAERTGGTYSTLKVQPAELEDSGVYFCASSEQGPRETQYFGPGTRLLVL.

This clone was found once. V gene TRBV30 combines with J gene TRBJ2-1; 8 bases align to TRBD2. This CDR3 contains 14 residues. Germline V CDR1 and CDR2: GTSNPN, SVGIG (reference sequence). J was trimmed by 5 bases and V by 2 bases; bases with no gene match: 5. The CDR3 loop reads CAWSPWTSNNEQFF. The CDR3 DNA sequence: TGTGCCTGGAGTCCTTGGACTAGCAACAATGAGCAGTTCTTC.

The chain carries TRBV28 and TRBJ2-5; no clear D gene. CDR1 is MDHEN and CDR2 is SYDVKM in the germline V gene. The CDR3 totals 14 residues. With 4 bases removed from V and 3 bases from J, the gap between germline ends came to 12 bases. The CDR3 sequence: CASSSSPAEETQYF. DNA for the CDR3: TGTGCCAGCAGTTCGTCCCCGGCCGAAGAGACCCAGTACTTC.

Notes on this clone: Its ends do not fully match the called genes, so a read error is possible. This chain's CDR3 is CAWSVSRGGNYGHTF. CDR3 sequence (DNA): TGTGCCTGGAGTGTGTCCCGCGGAGGAAACTATGGCCACACCTTC. The chain employs TRBV30 and TRBJ1-2; no clear D gene. The germline V gene has CDR1 GTSNPN and CDR2 SVGIG (reference sequence). The CDR3 contains 15 residues.

The chain's CDR3 is CAWRGYNEQFF. For the CDR3, the DNA is TGTGCCTGGAGAGGGTACAATGAGCAGTTCTTC. The genes are TRBV30 and TRBJ2-1; unclear D gene. V was clipped by 3 bases and J by 4 bases, with 4 bases between them. This CDR3 has 11 amino acids. The germline gives CDR1 GTSNPN, CDR2 SVGIG (reference sequence).

V is TRBV4-2 and J is TRBJ1-1; D might be TRBD1 (6 bases). Germline V lookup: CDR1 LGHNA, CDR2 YNFKEQ. The CDR3 extends over 14 amino acids. Trimming left V 8 bases short and J 1 base short, with 14 bases between. The CDR3 bases are TGTGCCAGCCGCTTGGGGGGGCAGAACACTGAAGCTTTCTTT. Translation gives CASRLGGQNTEAFF.

The J gene is TRBJ1-2, the V gene TRBV28; TRBD1 is a possible D gene (6 bases). The CDR3 runs to 12 residues. Germline CDR1 is MDHEN and CDR2 is SYDVKM. V lost 5 bases to trimming and J lost 8 bases, with 12 bases between them. CDR3 residues: CASSPNRAGYTF. Here the CDR3 DNA reads TGTGCCAGCAGTCCTAACAGGGCGGGCTACACCTTC.

Only a few counts were recorded for this clone. The V gene is TRBV6-6, the J gene TRBJ1-1, with D perhaps matching TRBD1 (6 bases). Per germline, CDR1 MNHNY and CDR2 SVGAGI (reference sequence). V was shortened by 2 bases and J by 0 bases, with 13 bases between the two germline ends. This CDR3 comprises 16 residues. For the CDR3, the DNA is TGTGCCAGCAGTTACACTCCCCCAGGGGTGAACACTGAAGCTTTCTTT. It translates to CASSYTPPGVNTEAFF.

The chain is built from TRBV5-1 and TRBJ2-2; D unresolved. This CDR3 is 13 amino acids long. Germline CDR1 SGHRS, CDR2 YFSETQ. Trimming took 4 bases from V and 4 from J, leaving 8 bases between them. CDR3 sequence: CASSLSPTGELFF. The CDR3 DNA reads as TGCGCCAGCAGCCTTAGTCCCACCGGGGAGCTGTTTTTT.

The chain carries TRBV7-2 and TRBJ2-5, with 8 bases identical to TRBD1. The CDR3 totals 15 residues. Per germline, CDR1 SGHTA and CDR2 FQGNSA. J gave up 6 bases and V 1 base, and 7 bases lay outside the gene matches. The CDR3 sequence is CASSLVAGGFKTQYF. In nucleotides, the CDR3 is TGTGCCAGCAGCTTAGTGGCAGGGGGCTTCAAGACCCAGTACTTC.

The gene calls are TRBV5-1 and TRBJ2-5, with TRBD1 as a possible D gene (7 bases). This CDR3 is 15 amino acids long. CDR1 SGHRS and CDR2 YFSETQ come from the germline V gene. Trimming removed 4 bases at V and 4 bases at J, with 17 bases between. CDR3 loop: CASSDPAGQRETQYF. CDR3 sequence (DNA): TGCGCCAGCAGCGACCCGGCGGGACAGAGAGAGACCCAGTACTTC.

The CDR3 sequence is CASSPVGSSIQETQYF. The CDR3 DNA reads TGTGCCAGCTCCCCGGTGGGATCAAGCATCCAAGAGACCCAGTACTTC. The chain links TRBV18 to TRBJ2-5; no clear D. Germline lookup yields CDR1 KGHSH and CDR2 LQKENI. Trimming removed 6 bases from V and 1 base from J, with 18 bases in between. This CDR3 comprises 16 residues.

This clone was counted a few times. This rearrangement joins TRBV6-5 to TRBJ1-6, with D perhaps TRBD1 (6 bases). Trimming removed 6 bases from V and 12 bases from J, with 21 bases in between. Looked up from germline, CDR1 is MNHEY and CDR2 is SVGAGI. This CDR3 region has 15 residues. The CDR3 DNA sequence: TGTGCCAGCAGACAGGGCGGGGATTCGAGAAGACCCCTCCACTTT. As protein: CASRQGGDSRRPLHF.

The chain carries TRBV5-6 and TRBJ1-5; D remains ambiguous. Trimming pared 1 base from V and 5 bases from J, leaving 7 bases between. The CDR3 totals 13 residues. CDR1 is SGHDT, CDR2 YYEEEE, per germline. The CDR3 region has the DNA TGTGCCAGCAGCTTGTCCCGCCATCAGCCCCAGCATTTT. Amino acids: CASSLSRHQPQHF. Full variable domain (outside the CDR3, taken from reference TRBV5-6 and TRBJ1-5): DAGVTQSPTHLIKTRGQQVTLRCSPKSGHDTVSWYQQALGQGPQFIFQYYEEEERQRGNFPDRFSGHQFPNYSSELNVNALLLGDSALYLCASSLSRHQPQHFGDGTRLSIL.

Turning to this clone: At one end the junction does not follow the germline gene, possibly because of a read error. The CDR3 bases are TGCAGCGTTGAGCCGGGACAGGACTTT. Encoded protein: CSVEPGQDF. This chain uses TRBV29-1 with TRBJ1-3; 8 bases fit TRBD1. Germline CDR1 is SQVTM and CDR2 is ANQGSEA. The CDR3 totals 9 residues.

By share, this clone ranks as large. V gene TRBV28 combines with J gene TRBJ1-5, with 7 bases lining up with TRBD1. V was clipped by 4 bases and J by 0 bases; unmatched bases: 9. Germline CDR1 reads MDHEN; CDR2 reads SYDVKM. This CDR3 is 17 amino acids long. CDR3 protein: CASSSFGTAASNQPQHF. The CDR3 DNA sequence: TGTGCCAGCAGTTCTTTTGGGACAGCGGCTAGCAATCAGCCCCAGCATTTT.

This chain uses TRBV19 with TRBJ1-1; 9 positions match TRBD1. V trimming: 5 bases; J trimming: 5 bases; junction bases outside the gene matches: 12. Per the germline V gene, CDR1 is LNHDA and CDR2 is SQIVND (reference sequence). The CDR3 has 16 amino acids. The chain's CDR3 is CASSLAGTGKETEAFF. The CDR3 bases are TGTGCCAGTAGTTTGGCCGGGACAGGGAAAGAGACTGAAGCTTTCTTT. The variable domain in full, completed from reference TRBV19 and TRBJ1-1, reads DGGITQSPKYLFRKEGQNVTLSCEQNLNHDAMYWYRQDPGQGLRLIYYSQIVNDFQKGDIAEGYSVSREKKESFPLTVTSAQKNPTAFYLCASSLAGTGKETEAFFGQGTRLTVV.